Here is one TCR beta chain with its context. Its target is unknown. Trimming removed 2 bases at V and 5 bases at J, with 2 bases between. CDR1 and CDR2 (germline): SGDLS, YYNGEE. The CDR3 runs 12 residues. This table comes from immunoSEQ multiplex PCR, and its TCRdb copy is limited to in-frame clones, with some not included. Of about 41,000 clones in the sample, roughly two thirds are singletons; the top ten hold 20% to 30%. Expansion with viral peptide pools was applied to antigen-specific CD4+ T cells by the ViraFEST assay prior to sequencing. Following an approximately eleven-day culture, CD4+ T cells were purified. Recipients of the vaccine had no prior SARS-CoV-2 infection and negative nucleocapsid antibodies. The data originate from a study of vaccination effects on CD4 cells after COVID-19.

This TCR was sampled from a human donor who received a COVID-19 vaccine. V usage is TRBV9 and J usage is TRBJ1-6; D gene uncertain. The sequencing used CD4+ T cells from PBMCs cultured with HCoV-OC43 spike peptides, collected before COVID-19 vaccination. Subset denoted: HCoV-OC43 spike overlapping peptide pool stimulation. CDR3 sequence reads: CASSVNNSPLHF. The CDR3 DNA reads TGTGCCAGCAGCGTGAATAATTCACCCCTCCACTTT.